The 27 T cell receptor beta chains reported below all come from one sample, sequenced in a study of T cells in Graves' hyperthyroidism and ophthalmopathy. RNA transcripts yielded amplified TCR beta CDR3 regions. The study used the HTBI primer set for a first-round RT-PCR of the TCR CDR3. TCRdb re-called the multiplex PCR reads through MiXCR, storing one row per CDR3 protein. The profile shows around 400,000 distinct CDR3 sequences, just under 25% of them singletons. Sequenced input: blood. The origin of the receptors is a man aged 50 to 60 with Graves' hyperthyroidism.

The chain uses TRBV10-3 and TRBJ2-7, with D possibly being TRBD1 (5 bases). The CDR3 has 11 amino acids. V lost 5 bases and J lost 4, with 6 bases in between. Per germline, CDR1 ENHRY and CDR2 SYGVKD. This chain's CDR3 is CAISPGYEQYF. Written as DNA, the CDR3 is TGTGCCATCAGTCCAGGGTACGAGCAGTACTTC.

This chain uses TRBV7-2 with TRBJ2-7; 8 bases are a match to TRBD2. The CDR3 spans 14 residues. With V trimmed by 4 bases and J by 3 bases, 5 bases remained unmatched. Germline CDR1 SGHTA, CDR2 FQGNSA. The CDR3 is CASSSSGSFYEQYF. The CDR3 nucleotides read TGTGCCAGCAGCTCAAGCGGGAGCTTCTACGAGCAGTACTTC.

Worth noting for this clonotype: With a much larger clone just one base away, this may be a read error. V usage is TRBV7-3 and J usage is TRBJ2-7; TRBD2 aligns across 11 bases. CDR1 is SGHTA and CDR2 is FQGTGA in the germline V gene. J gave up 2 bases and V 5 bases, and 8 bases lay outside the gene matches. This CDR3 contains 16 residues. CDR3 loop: CASSPLAGVVTYEQYF. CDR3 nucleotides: TGTGCCAGCAGCCCACTAGCGGGAGTTGTCACCTACGAGCAGTACTTC.

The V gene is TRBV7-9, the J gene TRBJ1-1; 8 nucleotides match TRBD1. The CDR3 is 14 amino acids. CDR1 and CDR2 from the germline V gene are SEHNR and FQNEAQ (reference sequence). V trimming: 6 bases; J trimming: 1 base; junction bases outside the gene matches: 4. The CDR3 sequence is CASSPTGENTEAFF. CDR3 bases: TGTGCCAGCAGTCCGACAGGGGAGAACACTGAAGCTTTCTTT.

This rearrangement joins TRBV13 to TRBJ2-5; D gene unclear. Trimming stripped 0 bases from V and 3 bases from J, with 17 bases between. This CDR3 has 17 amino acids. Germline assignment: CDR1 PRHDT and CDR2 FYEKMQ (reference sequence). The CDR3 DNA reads TGTGCCAGCAGCTTAGGCCCCTGGGGAACGGCGGAAGAGACCCAGTACTTC. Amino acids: CASSLGPWGTAEETQYF.

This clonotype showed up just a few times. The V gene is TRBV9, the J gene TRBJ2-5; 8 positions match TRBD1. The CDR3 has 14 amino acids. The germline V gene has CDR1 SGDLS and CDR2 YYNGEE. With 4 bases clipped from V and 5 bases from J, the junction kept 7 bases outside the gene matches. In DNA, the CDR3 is TGTGCCAGCAGCATCGGACAGGGTCGGGAGACCCAGTACTTC. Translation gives CASSIGQGRETQYF.

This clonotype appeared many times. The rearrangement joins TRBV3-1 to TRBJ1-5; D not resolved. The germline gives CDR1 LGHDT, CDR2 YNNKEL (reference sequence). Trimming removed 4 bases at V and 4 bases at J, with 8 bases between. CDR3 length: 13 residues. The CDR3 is CASSPLGNQPQHF. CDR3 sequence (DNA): TGTGCCAGCAGCCCCCTCGGGAATCAGCCCCAGCATTTT.

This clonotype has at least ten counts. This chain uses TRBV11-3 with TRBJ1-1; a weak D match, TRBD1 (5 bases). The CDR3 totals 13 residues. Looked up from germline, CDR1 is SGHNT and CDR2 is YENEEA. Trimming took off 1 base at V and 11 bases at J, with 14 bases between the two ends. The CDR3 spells CASSLGQGVVAFF. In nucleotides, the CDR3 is TGTGCCAGCAGCTTAGGCCAGGGTGTGGTGGCTTTCTTT.

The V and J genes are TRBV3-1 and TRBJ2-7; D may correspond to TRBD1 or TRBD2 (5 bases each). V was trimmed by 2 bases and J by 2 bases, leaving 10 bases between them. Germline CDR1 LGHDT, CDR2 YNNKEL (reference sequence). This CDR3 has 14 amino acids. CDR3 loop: CASSQLGAAYEQYF. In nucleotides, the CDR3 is TGTGCCAGCAGCCAACTCGGGGCTGCCTACGAGCAGTACTTC.

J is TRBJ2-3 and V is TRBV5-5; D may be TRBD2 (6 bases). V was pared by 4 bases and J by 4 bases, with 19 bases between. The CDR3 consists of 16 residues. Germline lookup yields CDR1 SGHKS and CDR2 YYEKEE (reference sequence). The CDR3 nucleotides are TGTGCCAGCAGCCAGGCCGGACTAAACAAAGCAGATACGCAGTATTTT. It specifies CASSQAGLNKADTQYF.

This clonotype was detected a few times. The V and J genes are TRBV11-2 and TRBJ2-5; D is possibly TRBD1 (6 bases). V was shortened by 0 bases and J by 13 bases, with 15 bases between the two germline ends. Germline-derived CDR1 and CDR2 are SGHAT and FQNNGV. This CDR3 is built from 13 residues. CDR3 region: CASSLEDSFERYF. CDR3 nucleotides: TGTGCCAGCAGCTTAGAGGACAGCTTTGAGAGGTACTTC.

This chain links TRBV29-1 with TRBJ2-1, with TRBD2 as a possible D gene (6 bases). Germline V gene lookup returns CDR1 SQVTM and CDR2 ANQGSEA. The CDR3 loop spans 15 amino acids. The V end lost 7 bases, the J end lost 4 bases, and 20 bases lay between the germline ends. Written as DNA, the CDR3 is TGCAGCGGGCAGGGAGGTGAGGGGCCTTACAATGAGCAGTTCTTC. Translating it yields CSGQGGEGPYNEQFF.

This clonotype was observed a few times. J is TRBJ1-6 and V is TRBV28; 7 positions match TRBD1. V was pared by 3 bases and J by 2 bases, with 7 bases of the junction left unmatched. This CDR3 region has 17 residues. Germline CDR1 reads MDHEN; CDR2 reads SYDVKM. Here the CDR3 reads CASSFQGGGTYNSPLHF. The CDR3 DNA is TGTGCCAGCAGTTTCCAGGGGGGGGGAACCTATAATTCACCCCTCCACTTT.

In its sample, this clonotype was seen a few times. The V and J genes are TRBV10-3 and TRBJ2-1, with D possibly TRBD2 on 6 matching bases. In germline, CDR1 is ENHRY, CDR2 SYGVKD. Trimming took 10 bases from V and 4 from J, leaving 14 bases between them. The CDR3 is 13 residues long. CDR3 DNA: TGTGCCACCTACTCGGGACTTTACAATGAGCAGTTCTTC. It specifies CATYSGLYNEQFF.

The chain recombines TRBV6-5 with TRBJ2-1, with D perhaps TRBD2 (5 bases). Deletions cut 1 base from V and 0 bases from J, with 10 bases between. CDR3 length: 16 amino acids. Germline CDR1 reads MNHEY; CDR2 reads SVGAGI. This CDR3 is CASSYWAGSSYNEQFF. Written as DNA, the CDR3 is TGTGCCAGCAGTTACTGGGCGGGTAGCTCCTACAATGAGCAGTTCTTC.

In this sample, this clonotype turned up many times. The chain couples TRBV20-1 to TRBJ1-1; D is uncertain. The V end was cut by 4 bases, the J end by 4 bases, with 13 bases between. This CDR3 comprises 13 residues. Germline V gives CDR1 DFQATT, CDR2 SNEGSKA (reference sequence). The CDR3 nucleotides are TGCAGTGCTACGGACTCTCCGGGCACTGAAGCTTTCTTT. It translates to CSATDSPGTEAFF.

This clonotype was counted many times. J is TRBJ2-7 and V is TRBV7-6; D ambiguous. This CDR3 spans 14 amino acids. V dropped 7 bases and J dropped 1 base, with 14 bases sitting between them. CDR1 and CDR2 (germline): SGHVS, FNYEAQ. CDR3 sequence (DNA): TGTGCCAGCACCCTTTTGGCACAGTCCTACGAGCAGTACTTC. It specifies CASTLLAQSYEQYF.

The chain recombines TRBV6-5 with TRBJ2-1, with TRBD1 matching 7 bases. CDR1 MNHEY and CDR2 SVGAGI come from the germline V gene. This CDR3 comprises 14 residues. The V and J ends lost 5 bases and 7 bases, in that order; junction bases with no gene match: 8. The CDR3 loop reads CASSNGDSLNEQFF. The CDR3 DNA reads TGTGCCAGCAGTAACGGGGACAGTTTGAATGAGCAGTTCTTC.

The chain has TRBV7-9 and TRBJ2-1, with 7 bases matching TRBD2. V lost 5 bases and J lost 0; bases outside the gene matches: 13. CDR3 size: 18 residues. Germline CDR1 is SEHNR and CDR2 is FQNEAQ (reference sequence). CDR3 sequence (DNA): TGTGCCAGCAGCGGGCGAGGTAGAGGCGGGAGCTCCTACAATGAGCAGTTCTTC. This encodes CASSGRGRGGSSYNEQFF.

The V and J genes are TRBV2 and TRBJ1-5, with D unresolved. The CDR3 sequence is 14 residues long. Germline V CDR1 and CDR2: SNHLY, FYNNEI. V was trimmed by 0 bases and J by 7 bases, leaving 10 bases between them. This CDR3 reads CASSEAGGYQPQHF. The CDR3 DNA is TGTGCCAGCAGTGAAGCGGGAGGGTACCAGCCCCAGCATTTT.

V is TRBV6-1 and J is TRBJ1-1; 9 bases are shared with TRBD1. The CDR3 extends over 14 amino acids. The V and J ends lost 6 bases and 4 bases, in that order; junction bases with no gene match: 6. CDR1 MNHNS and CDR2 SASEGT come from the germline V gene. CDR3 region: CASRPGTGSTEAFF. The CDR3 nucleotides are TGTGCCAGCAGACCCGGGACAGGGAGCACTGAAGCTTTCTTT.

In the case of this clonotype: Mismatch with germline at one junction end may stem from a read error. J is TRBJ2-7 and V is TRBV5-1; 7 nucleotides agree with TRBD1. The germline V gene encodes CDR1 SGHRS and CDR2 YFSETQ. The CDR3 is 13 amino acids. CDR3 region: CTSSWDSYYEQYF. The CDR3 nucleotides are TGCACCAGCAGCTGGGACAGCTACTACGAGCAGTACTTC.

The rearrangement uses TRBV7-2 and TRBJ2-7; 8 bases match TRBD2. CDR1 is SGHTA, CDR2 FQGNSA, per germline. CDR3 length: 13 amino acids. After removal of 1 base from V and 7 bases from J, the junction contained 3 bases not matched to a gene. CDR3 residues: CASSLEREWEQYF. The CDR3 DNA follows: TGTGCCAGCAGCTTAGAGCGGGAGTGGGAGCAGTACTTC.

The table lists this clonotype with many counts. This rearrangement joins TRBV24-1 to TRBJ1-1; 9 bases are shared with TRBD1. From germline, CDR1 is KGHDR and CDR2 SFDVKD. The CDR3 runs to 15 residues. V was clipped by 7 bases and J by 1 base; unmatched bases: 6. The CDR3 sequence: CATRAGQGTNTEAFF. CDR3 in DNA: TGTGCCACCAGAGCTGGACAGGGGACGAACACTGAAGCTTTCTTT.

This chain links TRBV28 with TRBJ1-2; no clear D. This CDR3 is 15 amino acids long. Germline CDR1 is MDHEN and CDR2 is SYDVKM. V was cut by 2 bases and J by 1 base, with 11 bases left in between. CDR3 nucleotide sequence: TGTGCCAGCAGTTTAGTGAGCCTACATAACTATGGCTACACCTTC. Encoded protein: CASSLVSLHNYGYTF.

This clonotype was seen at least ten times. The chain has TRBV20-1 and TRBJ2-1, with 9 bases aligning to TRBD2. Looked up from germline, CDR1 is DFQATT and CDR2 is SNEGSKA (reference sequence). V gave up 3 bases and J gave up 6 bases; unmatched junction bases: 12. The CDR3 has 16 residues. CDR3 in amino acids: CSASGTNSGSTNEQFF. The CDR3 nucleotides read TGCAGTGCTAGTGGGACGAATAGCGGGAGCACCAATGAGCAGTTCTTC.

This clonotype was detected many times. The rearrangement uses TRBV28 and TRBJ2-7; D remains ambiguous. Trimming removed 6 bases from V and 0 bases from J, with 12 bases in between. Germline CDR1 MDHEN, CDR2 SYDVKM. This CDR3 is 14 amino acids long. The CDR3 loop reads CASREPRSSYEQYF. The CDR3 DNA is TGTGCCAGCAGGGAACCCAGGAGCTCCTACGAGCAGTACTTC.